Listed below are T cell receptor beta chains from one sample, sequenced in a study of beta chain features in type 1 diabetes. TCRdb keeps only in-frame clones here, not all; method: immunoSEQ multiplex PCR. The sample yields hundreds of thousands of clones, roughly 8% seen once. Sequencing input: central memory CD4+ T cells from blood. These receptors all come from a woman between 18 and 29 years old in good health. CDR3s include the opening cysteine and the closing phenylalanine or tryptophan. The size field is filled for only some rows; it gives once, few, many or a size class.

V: TRBV6-5; J: TRBJ2-2; size: few; CDR3: CASRRKTSNTGELFF
V: TRBV6-1; J: TRBJ2-5; size: .; CDR3: CASSGGLQETQYF
V: TRBV10-3; J: TRBJ2-5; size: .; CDR3: CAIRGGGRGETQYF
V: TRBV7-2; J: TRBJ2-1; size: .; CDR3: CASSLQPPRDDYIIREQFF
V: TRBV5-4; J: TRBJ2-1; size: many; CDR3: CASSSVGFNEQFF
V: TRBV28; J: TRBJ2-3; size: .; CDR3: CASTVAGGTDTQYF
V: TRBV7-2; J: TRBJ2-5; size: .; CDR3: CASSLNGGRGETQYF
V: TRBV6-6; J: TRBJ2-6; size: .; CDR3: CASSEQGQGNVLTF
V: TRBV6-1; J: TRBJ2-2; size: few; CDR3: CASSPPGTGELFF
V: TRBV19; J: TRBJ2-2; size: few; CDR3: CASSTPIIGELFF
V: TRBV28; J: TRBJ1-6; size: .; CDR3: CACKSHYNSPLHF
V: TRBV5-4; J: TRBJ2-2; size: few; CDR3: CASSLEGRSYTGELFF
V: TRBV7-2; J: TRBJ2-7; size: .; CDR3: CASSWISPPEQYF
V: TRBV27; J: TRBJ2-7; size: .; CDR3: CASSPGTGGYEQYF
V: TRBV4-3; J: TRBJ2-1; size: .; CDR3: CASSHLASSSYNEQFF
V: TRBV19; J: TRBJ2-1; size: many; CDR3: CASSIDRDEQFF
V: TRBV4-2; J: TRBJ2-1; size: .; CDR3: CASSQKKGTGTSGSREQFF
V: TRBV9; J: TRBJ2-1; size: few; CDR3: CASSRGSYNEQFF
V: TRBV19; J: TRBJ2-5; size: .; CDR3: CASSPTEVETQYF
V: TRBV29-1; J: TRBJ1-1; size: few; CDR3: CSAKDRAGTEAFF
V: TRBV28; J: TRBJ1-3; size: many; CDR3: CAKEGGQKDTIYF
V: TRBV10-3; J: TRBJ1-2; size: .; CDR3: CASSEVGDRGNGYTF
V: TRBV9; J: TRBJ2-7; size: few; CDR3: CASGRERRGEQYF
V: TRBV7-2; J: TRBJ1-5; size: few; CDR3: CASSLIRDQPQHF